The clone carrying this TCR beta chain was seen only a few times. Its matching antigen is unknown. This entry belongs to a study of cytomegalovirus exposure and HLA in healthy donors. General observations from the study: Most TCR sequences showed up rarely, but some public TCRs showed up in many donors. According to reports, the classifier identified cytomegalovirus status with high specificity and sensitivity. Researchers counted 164 TCR beta chains as cytomegalovirus-associated.

The CDR3 totals 15 residues. From germline, CDR1 is SGDLS and CDR2 YYNGEE. After removal of 1 base from V and 3 bases from J, the junction contained 7 bases not matched to a gene. Data came from immunoSEQ multiplex PCR; TCRdb stores just in-frame clones and leaves some out. Among approximately 200,000 clones listed, about 93% were seen once. Sequencing used PBMCs. This TCR was recovered from a woman aged 18-29 years in good health and CMV-seronegative. This sequence joins TRBV9 and TRBJ2-7, with 7 positions matching TRBD1. The CDR3 DNA sequence: TGTGCCAGCAGCGTAACCGTAACAGGGGTCTACGAGCAGTACTTC. Amino acids: CASSVTVTGVYEQYF. The full variable domain, rest sourced from reference TRBV9 and TRBJ2-7, is DSGVTQTPKHLITATGQRVTLRCSPRSGDLSVYWYQQSLDQGLQFLIQYYNGEERAKGNILERFSAQQFPDLHSELNLSSLELGDSALYFCASSVTVTGVYEQYFGPGTRLTVT.